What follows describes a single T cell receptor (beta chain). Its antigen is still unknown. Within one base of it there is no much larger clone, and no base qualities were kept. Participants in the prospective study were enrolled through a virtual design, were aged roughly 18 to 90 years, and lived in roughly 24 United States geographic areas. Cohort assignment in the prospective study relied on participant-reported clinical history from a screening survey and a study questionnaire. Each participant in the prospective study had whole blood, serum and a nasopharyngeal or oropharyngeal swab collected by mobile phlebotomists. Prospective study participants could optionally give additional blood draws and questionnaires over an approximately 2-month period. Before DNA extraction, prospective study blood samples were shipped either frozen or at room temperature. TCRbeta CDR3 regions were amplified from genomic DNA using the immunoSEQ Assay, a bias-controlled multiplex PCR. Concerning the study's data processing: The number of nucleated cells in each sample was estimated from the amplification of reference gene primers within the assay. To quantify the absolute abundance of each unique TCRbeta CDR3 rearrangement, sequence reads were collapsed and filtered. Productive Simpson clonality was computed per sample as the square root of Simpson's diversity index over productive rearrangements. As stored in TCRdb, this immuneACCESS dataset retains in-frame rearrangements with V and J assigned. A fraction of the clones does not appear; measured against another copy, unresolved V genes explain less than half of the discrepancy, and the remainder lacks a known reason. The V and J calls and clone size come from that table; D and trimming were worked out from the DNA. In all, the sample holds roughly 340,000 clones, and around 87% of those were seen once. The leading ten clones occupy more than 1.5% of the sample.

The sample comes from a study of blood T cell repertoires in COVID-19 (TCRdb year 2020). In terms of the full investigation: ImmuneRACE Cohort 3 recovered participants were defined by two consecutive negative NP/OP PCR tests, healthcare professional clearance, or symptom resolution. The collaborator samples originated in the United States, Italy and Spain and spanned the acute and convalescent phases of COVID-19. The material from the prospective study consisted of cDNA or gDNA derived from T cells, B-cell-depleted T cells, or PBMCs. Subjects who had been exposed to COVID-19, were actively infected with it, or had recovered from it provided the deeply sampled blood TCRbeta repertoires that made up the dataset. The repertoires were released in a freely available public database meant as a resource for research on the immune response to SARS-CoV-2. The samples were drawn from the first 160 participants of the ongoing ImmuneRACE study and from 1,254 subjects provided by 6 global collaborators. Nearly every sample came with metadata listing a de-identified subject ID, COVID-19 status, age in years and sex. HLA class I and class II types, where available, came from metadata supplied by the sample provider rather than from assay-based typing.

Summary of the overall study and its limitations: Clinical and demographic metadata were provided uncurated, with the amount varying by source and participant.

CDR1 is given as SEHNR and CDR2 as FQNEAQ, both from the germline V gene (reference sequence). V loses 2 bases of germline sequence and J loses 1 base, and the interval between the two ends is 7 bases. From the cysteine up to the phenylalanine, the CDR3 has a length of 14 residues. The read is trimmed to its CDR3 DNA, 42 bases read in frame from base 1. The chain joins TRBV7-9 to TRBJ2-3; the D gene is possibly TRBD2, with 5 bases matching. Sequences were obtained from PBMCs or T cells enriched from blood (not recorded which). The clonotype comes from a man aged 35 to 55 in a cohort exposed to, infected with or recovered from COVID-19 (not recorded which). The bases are TGTGCCAGCAGCTTAAGTAGCGGCACAGATACGCAGTATTTT. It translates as CASSLSSGTDTQYF.